This T cell receptor (beta chain) was sequenced during a study of T-cell memory formation after mild COVID-19. Study results and limitations: Cross-reactive memory apparently joined, as some responding clones appeared in pre-infection memory. Still unconfirmed is whether the second-wave clones peaking on day 37 recognized SARS-CoV-2.

TCRdb re-analysed the 5' RACE reads in MiXCR, keeping a single row per CDR3 protein. The sample lists 120,000 to 150,000 distinct CDR3 sequences, roughly 13% occurring once. With respect to this clonotype: Its antigen is unidentified.

The TCR was taken from an adult woman who had mild COVID-19 (a few samples of this study predate the infection). Cell type and time point are not known. Sequencing input: PBMCs or a T cell subset sorted from them (not recorded which).

DNA for the CDR3: TGTGCTAGTGGTTCCTTTTATGAGTGGACGCAGTATTTT. The encoded protein is CASGSFYEWTQYF. This chain joins TRBV12-5 and TRBJ2-3; D is uncertain. Germline assignment: CDR1 LGHNT and CDR2 FRNRAP. The CDR3 is 13 residues long. Trimming pared 4 bases from V and 9 bases from J, leaving 14 bases between.